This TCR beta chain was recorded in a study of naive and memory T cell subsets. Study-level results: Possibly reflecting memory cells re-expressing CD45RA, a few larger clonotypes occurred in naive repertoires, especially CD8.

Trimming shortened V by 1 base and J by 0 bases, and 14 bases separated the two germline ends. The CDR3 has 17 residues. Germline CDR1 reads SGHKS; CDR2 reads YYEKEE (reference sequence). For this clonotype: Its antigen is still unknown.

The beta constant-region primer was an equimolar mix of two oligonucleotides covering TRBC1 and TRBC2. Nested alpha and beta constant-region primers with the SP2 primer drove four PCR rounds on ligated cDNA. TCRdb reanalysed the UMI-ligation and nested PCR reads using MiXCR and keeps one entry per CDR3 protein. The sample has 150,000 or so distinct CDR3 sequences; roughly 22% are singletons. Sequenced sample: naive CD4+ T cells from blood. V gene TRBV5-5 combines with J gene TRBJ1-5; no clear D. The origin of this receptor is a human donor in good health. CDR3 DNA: TGTGCCAGCAGCTTGTTCGTGAGAAAAGATAGCAATCAGCCCCAGCATTTT. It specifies CASSLFVRKDSNQPQHF.